This TCR beta chain comes out of a study of neurological immune-mediated disorders. Points from the study as a whole: When grouped phylogenetically, the repertoires of 18 of the 34 multiple sclerosis patients fell together in one related-CDR3 cluster, which is a possible signature.

This clonotype was seen repeatedly, ten times or more. Its cognate antigen is unknown. The cDNA came from 5'RACE with 10-nucleotide random UMIs. TCRdb processed the 5' RACE reads anew with MiXCR; each CDR3 protein has one entry. In the table there are approximately 50,000 distinct CDR3 sequences, around 3.4% of which are singletons. This CDR3 region has 14 residues. Germline values: CDR1 DFQATT, CDR2 SNEGSKA (reference sequence). The V and J ends lost 5 bases and 0 bases, in that order; junction bases with no gene match: 7. The V and J genes are TRBV20-1 and TRBJ2-7, with TRBD1 matching over 7 bases. Material for sequencing was PBMCs. The TCR originated in a man aged 35-49 years with multiple sclerosis. In nucleotides, the CDR3 is TGCAGTGCTGGCTACACAGGGGCCTCCTACGAGCAGTACTTC. It translates to CSAGYTGASYEQYF.